The clone carrying this T cell receptor (beta chain) was found a few times. Its target is unknown. Assay: immunoSEQ multiplex PCR; the TCRdb copy retains only in-frame clones and omits some. The table lists about 87,000 clones, roughly 84% of them singletons, with approximately 2% in the top ten. Time point meaning: pretreatment peripheral blood. Patients suffered from locally advanced or metastatic urothelial carcinoma. Per-patient samples, pretreatment and on-treatment, numbered 1 to 8. This entry comes from a study of PD-L1 blockade in urothelial cancer. Study-wide background: Median T cell yield per blood sample was 110,000 to 150,000 cells.

This CDR3 region has 14 residues. Germline CDR1 is KGHSH and CDR2 is LQKENI. The V end was cut by 1 base, the J end by 6 bases, with 13 bases between. Findings of the study overall: Improved survival was predicted by pretreatment blood TCR clonality below the median.

This receptor was identified in a man aged 55 to 70 with urothelial cancer. The sequences come from PBMCs, collected around atezolizumab (anti-PD-L1) treatment. The chain combines TRBV18 with TRBJ2-7; D perhaps matches TRBD2 (5 bases). CDR3 amino acids: CASSPRRADSEQYF. In DNA form, the CDR3 reads TGTGCCAGCTCACCACGGCGGGCCGACTCCGAGCAGTACTTC.